Each of the 12 T cell receptor beta chains below was sequenced from the same sample in a study of T cell responses to AZD1222 COVID-19 vaccine (TCRdb year 2021). This sample's time point label indicates: about 28 days (+/-7) after the second vaccine dose. The intended sense of this specimen's treatment or condition label: meningococcal conjugate vaccine given as trial control. Library preparation used the immunoSEQ multiplex PCR assay. TCRdb holds this immuneACCESS table with in-frame rearrangements only. Some clones are missing; in checked studies, unresolved V genes explain under half, and the rest has no known cause. This sample holds 200,000 to 250,000 clones; 90% to 95% were observed only once. The top ten clonotypes cover 1.5% to 2% of the sample. The material sequenced was peripheral blood, taken 28 days after the second dose of the MenACWY control vaccine. Receptor source: an adult who received the MenACWY meningococcal vaccine as a control.

The chain uses TRBV7-3 and TRBJ2-3; TRBD2 matches 7 bases. CDR3 length equals 14 residues. Germline trimming cut 0 bases from V and 3 bases from J; bases unmatched to any gene: 0. Germline-derived CDR1 and CDR2 are SGHTA and FQGTGA. The CDR3 bases are TGTGCCAGCAGCTTAACCGGGGGGACAGATACGCAGTATTTT. This codes for CASSLTGGTDTQYF. Full variable domain (outside the CDR3, taken from reference TRBV7-3 and TRBJ2-3): GAGVSQTPSNKVTEKGKYVELRCDPISGHTALYWYRQSLGQGPEFLIYFQGTGAADDSGLPNDRFFAVRPEGSVSTLKIQRTERGDSAVYLCASSLTGGTDTQYFGPGTRLTVL.

V usage is TRBV7-8 and J usage is TRBJ2-1; D is possibly TRBD1 (5 bases). CDR1 and CDR2 from the germline V gene are SGHVS and FQNEAQ. CDR3 size: 13 residues. V gave up 3 bases and J gave up 6 bases, with 9 bases separating them. For the CDR3, the DNA is TGTGCCAGCAGCTTTCTAGGGGTCAATGAGCAGTTCTTC. Its translation is CASSFLGVNEQFF.

The CDR3, as DNA: TGTGCCAGCAGCTTATACGGTTTAGACAATGAGCAGTTCTTC. This codes for CASSLYGLDNEQFF. V usage is TRBV11-2 and J usage is TRBJ2-1, with no clear D. Germline V gene lookup returns CDR1 SGHAT and CDR2 FQNNGV. The CDR3 is 14 residues long. The V end was cut by 2 bases, the J end by 5 bases, with 10 bases between.

The chain joins TRBV9 to TRBJ1-2; D may be TRBD1 (5 bases). The V end was cut by 7 bases, the J end by 8 bases, with 12 bases between. The CDR3 spans 11 residues. CDR1 SGDLS and CDR2 YYNGEE come from the germline V gene. Written as DNA, the CDR3 is TGTGCCAGCCGGCAGGGAGGGGGCTACACCTTC. Translation gives CASRQGGGYTF.

The chain couples TRBV28 to TRBJ1-5, with D perhaps matching TRBD1 (6 bases). Trimming removed 6 bases at V and 8 bases at J, with 8 bases between. Germline loops: CDR1 MDHEN, CDR2 SYDVKM. The CDR3 contains 11 residues. The CDR3 DNA reads as TGTGCCAGCAGGGGGGCAGAGCCCCAGCATTTT. It specifies CASRGAEPQHF. Full variable domain (outside the CDR3, taken from reference TRBV28 and TRBJ1-5): DVKVTQSSRYLVKRTGEKVFLECVQDMDHENMFWYRQDPGLGLRLIYFSYDVKMKEKGDIPEGYSVSREKKERFSLILESASTNQTSMYLCASRGAEPQHFGDGTRLSIL.

The V call is TRBV6-5, the J call TRBJ2-1; TRBD1 is a possible D gene (6 bases). The CDR3 loop spans 15 amino acids. Trimming cost V 6 bases and J 1 base, with 13 bases left between them. CDR1 is MNHEY and CDR2 is SVGAGI in the germline V gene. This CDR3 is CASRGGTQSYNEQFF. The CDR3 DNA is TGTGCCAGCAGGGGTGGGACACAGTCCTACAATGAGCAGTTCTTC.

The chain combines TRBV19 with TRBJ1-2, with a weak D call TRBD1 (6 bases). Germline V gene sequence: CDR1 LNHDA, CDR2 SQIVND (reference sequence). The V end lost 7 bases, the J end lost 2 bases, and 17 bases lay between the germline ends. The CDR3 consists of 15 residues. CDR3: CASTPRGRGNYGYTF. In DNA form, the CDR3 reads TGTGCCAGTACCCCCAGGGGCAGAGGGAACTATGGCTACACCTTC.

Here the CDR3 reads CASSHTDKVNTEAFF. The DNA for the CDR3 is TGTGCCAGCAGCCATACAGATAAAGTGAACACTGAAGCTTTCTTT. The chain is built from TRBV3-1 (or the pseudogene TRBV3-2) and TRBJ1-1; D gene uncertain. From germline, CDR1 is LGHDT and CDR2 YNNKEL (reference sequence). The CDR3 spans 15 residues. V was clipped by 3 bases and J by 0 bases, with 11 bases between them.

V and J are TRBV5-5 and TRBJ2-7, with D uncertain. V lost 4 bases to trimming and J lost 4 bases, with 6 bases between them. The CDR3 has 11 residues. CDR1 is SGHKS and CDR2 is YYEKEE in the germline V gene (reference sequence). The CDR3 loop reads CASSQQYEQYF. The CDR3 nucleotides read TGTGCCAGCAGCCAGCAGTACGAGCAGTACTTC.

The chain links TRBV9 to TRBJ2-7; TRBD2 agrees at 7 bases. V lost 0 bases, J lost 1 base, and 1 base stayed unmatched. CDR3 size: 14 residues. Looked up from germline, CDR1 is SGDLS and CDR2 is YYNGEE. CDR3 nucleotide sequence: TGTGCCAGCAGCGTAGGAGCGGGATCCTACGAGCAGTACTTC. Amino acid sequence: CASSVGAGSYEQYF.

This chain joins TRBV11-2 and TRBJ2-7; D perhaps matches TRBD1 (5 bases). The ends were cut back, 1 base at V and 2 bases at J, with 9 bases in the middle. Germline V gene sequence: CDR1 SGHAT, CDR2 FQNNGV. The CDR3 is 14 residues long. For the CDR3, the DNA is TGTGCCAGCAGCTTAGGTGCAGGGACCTACGAGCAGTACTTC. Its translation is CASSLGAGTYEQYF.

The chain joins TRBV9 to TRBJ2-1; TRBD1 is a possible D gene (6 bases). Germline CDR1 SGDLS, CDR2 YYNGEE. This CDR3 region has 14 residues. The germline V and J ends were trimmed by 4 bases and 7 bases, with 15 bases remaining between them. In DNA form, the CDR3 reads TGTGCCAGCAGCACACAGGGATTGGCTAATGAGCAGTTCTTC. It translates to CASSTQGLANEQFF.